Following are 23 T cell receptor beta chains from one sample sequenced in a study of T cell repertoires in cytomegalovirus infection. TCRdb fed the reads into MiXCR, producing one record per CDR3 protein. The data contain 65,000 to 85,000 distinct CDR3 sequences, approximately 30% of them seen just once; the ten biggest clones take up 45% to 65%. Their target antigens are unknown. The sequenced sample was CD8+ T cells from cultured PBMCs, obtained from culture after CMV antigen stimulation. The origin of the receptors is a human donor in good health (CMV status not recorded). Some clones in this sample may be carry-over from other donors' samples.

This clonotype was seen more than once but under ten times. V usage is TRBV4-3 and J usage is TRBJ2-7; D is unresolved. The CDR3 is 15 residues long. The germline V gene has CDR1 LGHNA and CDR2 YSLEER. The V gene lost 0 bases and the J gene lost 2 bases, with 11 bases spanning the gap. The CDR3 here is CASSQDKSGPYEQYF. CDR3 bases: TGCGCCAGCAGCCAAGATAAGTCCGGCCCCTACGAGCAGTACTTC.

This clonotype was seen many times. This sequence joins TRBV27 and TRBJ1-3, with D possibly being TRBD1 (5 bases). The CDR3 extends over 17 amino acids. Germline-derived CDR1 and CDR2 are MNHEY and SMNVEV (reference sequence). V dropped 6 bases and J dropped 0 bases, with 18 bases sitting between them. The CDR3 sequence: CASSLSGKTYSGNTIYF. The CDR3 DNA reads TGTGCCAGCAGCCTCTCAGGGAAAACATACTCTGGAAACACCATATATTTT.

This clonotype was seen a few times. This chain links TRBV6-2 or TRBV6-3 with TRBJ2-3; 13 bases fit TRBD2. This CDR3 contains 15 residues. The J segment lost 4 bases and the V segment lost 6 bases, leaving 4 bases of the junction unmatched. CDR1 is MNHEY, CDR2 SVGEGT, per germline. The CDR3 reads CASRQLAGGSDTQYF. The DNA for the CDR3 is TGTGCCAGCAGACAACTAGCGGGAGGGTCAGATACGCAGTATTTT.

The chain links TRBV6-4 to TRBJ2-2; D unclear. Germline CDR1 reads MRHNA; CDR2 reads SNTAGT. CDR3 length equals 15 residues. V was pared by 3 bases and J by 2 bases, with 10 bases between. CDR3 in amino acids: CASSELGDNTGELFF. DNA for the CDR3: TGTGCCAGCAGTGAGTTAGGAGATAACACCGGGGAGCTGTTTTTT.

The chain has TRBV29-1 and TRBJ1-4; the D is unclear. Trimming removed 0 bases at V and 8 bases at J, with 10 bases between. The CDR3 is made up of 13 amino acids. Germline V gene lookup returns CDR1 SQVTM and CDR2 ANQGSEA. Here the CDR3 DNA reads TGCAGCGTTGAAGATCCCGGGGAGGAAAAACTGTTTTTT. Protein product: CSVEDPGEEKLFF.

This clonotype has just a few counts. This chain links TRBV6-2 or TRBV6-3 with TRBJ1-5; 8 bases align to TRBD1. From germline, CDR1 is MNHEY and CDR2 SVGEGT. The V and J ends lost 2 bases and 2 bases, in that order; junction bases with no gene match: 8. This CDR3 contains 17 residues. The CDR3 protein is CASSYGIGTGGNQPQHF. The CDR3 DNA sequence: TGTGCCAGCAGTTACGGAATCGGGACAGGAGGCAATCAGCCCCAGCATTTT.

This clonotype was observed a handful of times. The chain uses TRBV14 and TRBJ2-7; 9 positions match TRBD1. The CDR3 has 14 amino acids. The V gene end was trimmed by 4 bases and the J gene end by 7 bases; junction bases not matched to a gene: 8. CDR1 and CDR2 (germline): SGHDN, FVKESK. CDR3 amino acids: CASSPYRGLGEQYF. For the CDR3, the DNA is TGTGCCAGCAGCCCATACAGGGGGCTGGGGGAGCAGTACTTC.

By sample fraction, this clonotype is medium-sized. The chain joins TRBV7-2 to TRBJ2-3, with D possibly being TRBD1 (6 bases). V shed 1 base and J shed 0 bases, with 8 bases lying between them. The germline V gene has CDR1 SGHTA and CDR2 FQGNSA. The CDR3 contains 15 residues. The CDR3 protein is CASSLVGGSTDTQYF. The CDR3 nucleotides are TGTGCCAGCAGCTTAGTAGGGGGAAGCACAGATACGCAGTATTTT.

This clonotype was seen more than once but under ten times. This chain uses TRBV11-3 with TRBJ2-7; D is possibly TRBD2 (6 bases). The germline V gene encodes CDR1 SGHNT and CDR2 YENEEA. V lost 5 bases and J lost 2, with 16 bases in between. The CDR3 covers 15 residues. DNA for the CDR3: TGTGCCAGCAGCACAGGATTGGGACTTCCCTACGAGCAGTACTTC. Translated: CASSTGLGLPYEQYF.

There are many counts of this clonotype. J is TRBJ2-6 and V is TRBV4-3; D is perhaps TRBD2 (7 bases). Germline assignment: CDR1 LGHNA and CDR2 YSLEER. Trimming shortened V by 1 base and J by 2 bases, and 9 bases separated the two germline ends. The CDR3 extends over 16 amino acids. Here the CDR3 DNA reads TGCGCCAGCAGCCAAGCCGGGGGGCCTGGGGCCAACGTCCTGACTTTC. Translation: CASSQAGGPGANVLTF.

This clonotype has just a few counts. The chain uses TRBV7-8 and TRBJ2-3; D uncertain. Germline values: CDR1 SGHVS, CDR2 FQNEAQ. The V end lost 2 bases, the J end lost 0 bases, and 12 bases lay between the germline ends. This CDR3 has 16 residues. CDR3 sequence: CASSLNGGWSTDTQYF. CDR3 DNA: TGTGCCAGCAGCTTAAATGGCGGTTGGAGCACAGATACGCAGTATTTT.

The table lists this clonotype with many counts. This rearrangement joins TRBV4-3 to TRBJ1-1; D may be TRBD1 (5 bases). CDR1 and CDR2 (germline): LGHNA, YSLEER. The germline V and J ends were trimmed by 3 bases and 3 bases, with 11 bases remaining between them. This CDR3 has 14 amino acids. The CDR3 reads CASSQGLVDTEAFF. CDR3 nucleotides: TGCGCCAGCAGCCAGGGGCTAGTCGACACTGAAGCTTTCTTT.

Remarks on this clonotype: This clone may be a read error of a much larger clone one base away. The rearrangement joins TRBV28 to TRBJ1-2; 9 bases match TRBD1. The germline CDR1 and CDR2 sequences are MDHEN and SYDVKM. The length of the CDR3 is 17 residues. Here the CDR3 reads CVSRGAGTGLFNYGYTF. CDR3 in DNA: TGTGTCAGCAGAGGGGCCGGGACAGGGTTATTTAACTATGGCTACACCTTC.

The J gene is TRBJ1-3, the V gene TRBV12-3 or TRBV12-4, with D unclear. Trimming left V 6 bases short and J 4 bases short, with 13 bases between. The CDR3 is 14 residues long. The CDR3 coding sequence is TGTGCCAGCAGCAAACCGGGCCGAGGAAACACCATATATTTT. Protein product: CASSKPGRGNTIYF.

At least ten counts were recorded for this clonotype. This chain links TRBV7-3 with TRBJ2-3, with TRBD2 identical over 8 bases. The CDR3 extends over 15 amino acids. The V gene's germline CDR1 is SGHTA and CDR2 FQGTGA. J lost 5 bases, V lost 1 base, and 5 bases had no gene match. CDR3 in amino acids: CASSLSGGSGDTQYF. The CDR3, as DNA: TGTGCCAGCAGCTTAAGCGGGGGGTCGGGAGATACGCAGTATTTT. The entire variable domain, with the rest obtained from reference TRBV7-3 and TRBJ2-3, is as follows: GAGVSQTPSNKVTEKGKYVELRCDPISGHTALYWYRQSLGQGPEFLIYFQGTGAADDSGLPNDRFFAVRPEGSVSTLKIQRTERGDSAVYLCASSLSGGSGDTQYFGPGTRLTVL.

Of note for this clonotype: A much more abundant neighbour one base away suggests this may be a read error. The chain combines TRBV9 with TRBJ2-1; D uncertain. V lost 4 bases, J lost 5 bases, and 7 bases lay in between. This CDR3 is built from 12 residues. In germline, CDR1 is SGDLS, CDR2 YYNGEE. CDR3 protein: CASSLGHNEQFF. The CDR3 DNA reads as TGTGCCAGCAGCTTAGGCCACAATGAGCAGTTCTTC.

The CDR3 bases are TGTGCCACCAGCAGAGATCGCCGACTAGCGGGAGATACCGGGGAGCTGTTTTTT. Amino acid sequence: CATSRDRRLAGDTGELFF. The J gene is TRBJ2-2, the V gene TRBV15, with 12 bases identical to TRBD2. J gave up 5 bases and V 0 bases, and 7 bases lay outside the gene matches. This CDR3 spans 18 amino acids. Germline V gene sequence: CDR1 LNHNV, CDR2 YYDKDF (reference sequence).

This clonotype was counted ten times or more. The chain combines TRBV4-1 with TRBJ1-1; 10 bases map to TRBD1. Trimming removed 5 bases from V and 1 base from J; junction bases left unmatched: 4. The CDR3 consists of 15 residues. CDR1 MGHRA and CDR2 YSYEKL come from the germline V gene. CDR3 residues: CASSGTGVENTEAFF. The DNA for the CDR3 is TGCGCCAGCAGCGGGACAGGGGTTGAGAACACTGAAGCTTTCTTT.

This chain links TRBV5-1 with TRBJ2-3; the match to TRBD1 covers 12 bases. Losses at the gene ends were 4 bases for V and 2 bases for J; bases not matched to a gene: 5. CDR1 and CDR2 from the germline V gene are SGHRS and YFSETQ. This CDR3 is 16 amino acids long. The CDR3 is CASSPGQGAATDTQYF. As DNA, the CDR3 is TGCGCCAGCAGCCCGGGACAGGGGGCAGCCACAGATACGCAGTATTTT.

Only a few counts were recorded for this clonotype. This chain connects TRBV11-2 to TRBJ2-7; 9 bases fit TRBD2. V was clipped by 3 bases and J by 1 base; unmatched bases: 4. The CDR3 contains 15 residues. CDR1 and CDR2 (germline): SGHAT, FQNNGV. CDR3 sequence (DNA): TGTGCCAGCAGCTTCGGACTAGCGTGGTCCTACGAGCAGTACTTC. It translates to CASSFGLAWSYEQYF. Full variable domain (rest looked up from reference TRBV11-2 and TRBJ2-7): EAGVAQSPRYKIIEKRQSVAFWCNPISGHATLYWYQQILGQGPKLLIQFQNNGVVDDSQLPKDRFSAERLKGVDSTLKIQPAKLEDSAVYLCASSFGLAWSYEQYFGPGTRLTVT.

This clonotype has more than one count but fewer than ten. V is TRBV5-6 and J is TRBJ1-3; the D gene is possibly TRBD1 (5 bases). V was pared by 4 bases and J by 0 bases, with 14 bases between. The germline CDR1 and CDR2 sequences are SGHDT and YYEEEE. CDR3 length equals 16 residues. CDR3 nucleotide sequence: TGTGCCAGCAGCCCAATTGGGGGTAACTCTGGAAACACCATATATTTT. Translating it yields CASSPIGGNSGNTIYF.

CDR3 protein: CASSEPSGYTDTQYF. The CDR3, as DNA: TGTGCCAGCAGTGAACCTAGCGGATACACAGATACGCAGTATTTT. This rearrangement joins TRBV6-1 to TRBJ2-3; TRBD2 agrees at 7 bases. Germline V lookup: CDR1 MNHNS, CDR2 SASEGT. Germline trimming cut 2 bases from V and 2 bases from J; bases unmatched to any gene: 4. The CDR3 is made up of 15 amino acids.

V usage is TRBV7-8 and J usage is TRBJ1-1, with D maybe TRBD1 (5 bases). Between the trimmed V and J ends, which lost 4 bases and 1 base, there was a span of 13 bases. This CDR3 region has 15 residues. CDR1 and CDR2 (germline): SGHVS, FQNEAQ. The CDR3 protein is CASSYRRGTNTEAFF. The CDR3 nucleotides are TGTGCCAGCAGCTACCGACGGGGGACGAACACTGAAGCTTTCTTT.